This T cell receptor beta chain was obtained from a study of T cell responses to AZD1222 COVID-19 vaccine. Trimming took 3 bases from V and 2 from J; bases not matched to a gene: 7. This CDR3 comprises 15 residues. The germline V gene has CDR1 MNHNS and CDR2 SASEGT. Assay used: immunoSEQ multiplex PCR; TCRdb lists only in-frame clones, some missing. The sample shows about 170,000 clones, approximately 90% of them seen only once. Source: peripheral blood, taken on day 0 of AZD1222 vaccination. This TCR was recovered from an adult in good health. The genes are TRBV6-1 and TRBJ2-7; 7 positions agree with TRBD1. The CDR3 coding sequence is TGTGCCAGCAGTGATTTGGACAGGATCACCTACGAGCAGTACTTC. This gives the protein CASSDLDRITYEQYF.